This entry is about one T cell receptor beta chain. Sequence at one end of the junction differs from germline and may be a read error. Only in-frame clones appear in the TCRdb table, and some are missing; sequencing was by immunoSEQ multiplex PCR. There are 40,000 or so clones in the sample; under 95% occur only once, and 20% to 25% lies in the top ten. These data belong to a study of control samples from healthy donors and cancer patients. The germline V gene encodes CDR1 SGHRS and CDR2 YFSETQ. The CDR3 has 15 residues. The material sequenced was PBMCs. The rearrangement joins TRBV5-1 to TRBJ2-7; the D gene could be TRBD1 or TRBD2 (7 bases each). This TCR came from a woman aged 35 to 49 with head and neck cancer. The CDR3 here is CARSLGGGRGDEQYF. The CDR3 nucleotides are TGCGCCCGCAGCTTGGGCGGGGGCAGGGGGGACGAGCAGTACTTC. Full variable domain (outside the CDR3, taken from reference TRBV5-1 and TRBJ2-7): KAGVTQTPRYLIKTRGQQVTLSCSPISGHRSVSWYQQTPGQGLQFLFEYFSETQRNKGNFPGRFSGRQFSNSRSEMNVSTLELGDSALYLCARSLGGGRGDEQYFGPGTRLTVT.